Sequencing of this T cell receptor beta chain was carried out in a study of blood T cell repertoires in COVID-19. Original processing notes: Amplification with reference gene primers provided the estimates of nucleated cell counts. Generated by immunoSEQ multiplex PCR, the TCRdb table keeps only in-frame clones and is missing some. V and J calls and clone size come straight from that table; D and trimming were deduced from the DNA. The sample holds 90,000 or so clones, 90% seen once. In this sample, this clone turned up once. CDR3 size: 13 residues. V lost 6 bases and J lost 4; bases outside the gene matches: 4. CDR1 and CDR2 (germline): SNHLY, FYNNEI.

The source material was peripheral blood. The chain links TRBV2 to TRBJ2-5; TRBD1 aligns across 8 bases. The TCR originated in a man aged 18-30 years with COVID-19, enrolled during active disease. The CDR3 nucleotides are TGTGCCAGCAGGTGGACAGGGATAGAGACCCAGTACTTC. It codes for CASRWTGIETQYF.